The entry below describes one T cell receptor beta chain. Antigen: not known. V was pared by 5 bases and J by 2 bases, with 13 bases between. Looked up from germline, CDR1 is SGHAT and CDR2 is FQDESV (reference sequence). The length of the CDR3 is 14 residues. The data are from a study of T cell responses to AZD1222 COVID-19 vaccine. As for the study in general: Pooled in the analysis were second doses at about 4 or about 12 weeks.

Notes on the study in general: Spike-specific TCR breadth and depth were elevated following two AZD1222 doses. It should be noted that donors were predominantly white British and more often female, and clonal diversity was possibly underestimated. The study reported that nearly half of spike-specific TCRs target unmutated variant regions.

Generated by immunoSEQ multiplex PCR, the TCRdb table keeps only in-frame clones and is missing some. The sample lists 150,000 to 200,000 clones; around 92% were seen once. The starting material was peripheral blood, obtained on day 0 of AZD1222 vaccination. The receptor comes from an adult in good health. V gene TRBV11-1 combines with J gene TRBJ2-7, with D unresolved. CDR3 region: CASSKDSSTYEQYF. DNA of the CDR3: TGTGCCAGCAGCAAAGACTCTTCGACCTACGAGCAGTACTTC. Full variable domain (missing parts from reference TRBV11-1 and TRBJ2-7): EAEVAQSPRYKITEKSQAVAFWCDPISGHATLYWYRQILGQGPELLVQFQDESVVDDSQLPKDRFSAERLKGVDSTLKIQPAELGDSAMYLCASSKDSSTYEQYFGPGTRLTVT.